A selection of T cell receptor beta chains follows, all from one sample in a study of response to subunit inactivated influenza vaccine. TCRdb re-derived calls from the RT-PCR reads in MiXCR, one entry per CDR3 protein. The data show about 700,000 distinct CDR3 sequences, less than 20% seen once. The sample was PBMCs from blood, taken roughly 12 days after vaccination. These receptors were collected from a middle-aged man who received an inactivated influenza vaccine. CDR3s include the opening cysteine and the closing phenylalanine or tryptophan. D genes are given only for firm matches. Only some rows state a clone size, as once, few, many or a class for expanded clones.

>TRBV7-8|NA|TRBJ2-1|many
TGTGCCAGCAGCTTAGCATATGAGCAGTTCTTC
CASSLAYEQFF
>TRBV20-1|NA|TRBJ2-1|NA
TGCAGTGCTAGAGATTTTGCTAGCCCCAATGAGCAGTTCTTC
CSARDFASPNEQFF
>TRBV20-1|TRBD2|TRBJ2-1|few
TGCAGTGCTAGAGTCGGGACTAGCGGGGGTAATGAGCAGTTCTTC
CSARVGTSGGNEQFF
>TRBV5-1|NA|TRBJ2-1|NA
TGCGCCAGCAGCACCGAGGGGGGGCCCTCCTACAATGAGCAGTTCTTC
CASSTEGGPSYNEQFF
>TRBV15|NA|TRBJ2-1|NA
TGTGACACCAGCAGGGATCCTGGGGAGTACAATGAGCAGTTCTTC
CDTSRDPGEYNEQFF
>TRBV6-2/TRBV6-3|TRBD1|TRBJ2-4|NA
TGTGCCAGCAGTTCGGACAGGGCCGCCAAAAACATTCAGTACTTC
CASSSDRAAKNIQYF
>TRBV10-2|NA|TRBJ2-5|many
TGCGCCAGCCGTCCCACCGGAGTGGGAGAGACCCAGTACTTC
CASRPTGVGETQYF
>TRBV7-2|NA|TRBJ2-3|few
TGTGCCAGCAGTCTAGGACCGAACACAGATACGCAGTATTTT
CASSLGPNTDTQYF
>TRBV29-1|NA|TRBJ2-7|NA
TGCAGCGTTGACTCCGAGGCAGGGCCCTACGAGCAGTACTTC
CSVDSEAGPYEQYF
>TRBV28|NA|TRBJ1-1|few
TGTGCCAGCAGCCCTGGTGTGGGCGCCACTGAAGCTTTCTTT
CASSPGVGATEAFF
>TRBV20-1|NA|TRBJ2-2|few
TGCAGTGCTAGTGTAGGGGCGGACGCCGGGGAGCTGTTTTTT
CSASVGADAGELFF
>TRBV20-1|NA|TRBJ2-5|few
TGCAGTGCTAGAGATATAAGGGCAGGCGGAGAGACCCAGTACTTC
CSARDIRAGGETQYF
>TRBV29-1|NA|TRBJ2-7|few
TGCAGCGTTGAAGAGTGGACACCTTCCTACGAGCAGTACTTC
CSVEEWTPSYEQYF
>TRBV4-3|NA|TRBJ2-5|NA
TGCGCCAGCAGCCCTACAGGGATGGAGACCCAGTACTTC
CASSPTGMETQYF
>TRBV5-1|NA|TRBJ2-1|many
TGCGCCAGCAGCTTGGTTGCAGGGAACAATGAGCAGTTCTTC
CASSLVAGNNEQFF
>TRBV7-3|TRBD1|TRBJ2-2|NA
TGTGCCAACAGGGGCCCCGGGGAGCTGTTTTTT
CANRGPGELFF
>TRBV4-2|NA|TRBJ2-7|few
TGTGCCAGCAGCCCCCGAGGGGACGGGCTGGTGTCCTACGAGCAGTACTTC
CASSPRGDGLVSYEQYF
>TRBV5-1|NA|TRBJ2-1|NA
TGCGCCAGCAGCCCCTCAGTTACCCTCTTCGATGAGCAGTTCTTC
CASSPSVTLFDEQFF
>TRBV6-2/TRBV6-3|NA|TRBJ2-3|few
TGTGCCAGCAGTCCCGGGACAATCAGGACAGATACGCAGTATTTT
CASSPGTIRTDTQYF
>TRBV20-1|NA|TRBJ2-2|NA
TGCAGTGCTAGAGATCGGGCCGGGGAGCTGTTTTTT
CSARDRAGELFF
>TRBV29-1|TRBD2|TRBJ2-1|NA
TGCAGCGTTGAAGATGGGGTAGCGGGGAGGGTCGGAGAGCAGTTCTTC
CSVEDGVAGRVGEQFF
>TRBV15|NA|TRBJ2-3|few
TGTGCCACCAGCACGCGTCTAAGCAACACAGATACGCAGTATTTT
CATSTRLSNTDTQYF
>TRBV29-1|TRBD2|TRBJ2-7|NA
TGCAGCGCGTCTACTAGCGGCTACGAGCAGTACTTC
CSASTSGYEQYF
>TRBV20-1|TRBD1|TRBJ2-5|many
TGCAGTGCTAGAGTATTCCGGGACAGGGAAGAGACCCAGTACTTC
CSARVFRDREETQYF
>TRBV14|NA|TRBJ2-5|once
TGTGCCGAATCGGACAGTGACGAGACCCAGTACTTC
CAESDSDETQYF